One TCR beta chain is described in this entry. Antigen unknown. Deletions cut 6 bases from V and 2 bases from J, with 10 bases between. The germline CDR1 and CDR2 sequences are SNHLY and FYNNEI. CDR3 length equals 13 residues. These data come from a study of cytomegalovirus exposure and HLA in healthy donors. Study findings and constraints: With DRB1 most and HLA-C fewest, TCR association rates differed between HLA loci in a later analysis.

It was with 60 Vbeta and 13 Jbeta primers that the PCR ran. Generated by immunoSEQ multiplex PCR, the TCRdb table keeps only in-frame clones and is missing some. The profile shows approximately 130,000 clones, roughly three fifths of them singletons. Healthy bone marrow donors supplied every sample. Specimen: PBMCs. The chain is built from TRBV2 and TRBJ1-2; D is possibly TRBD1 (6 bases). The TCR comes from a woman aged 35 to 49 in good health and CMV-seronegative. The chain's CDR3 is CASRGGGNYGYTF. For the CDR3, the DNA is TGTGCCAGCAGAGGGGGGGGAAACTATGGCTACACCTTC.